Presented here are 27 T cell receptor beta chains from one specimen sequenced in a study of blood T cells in healthy people across ages. A second roughly 7 to 12 cycle PCR used barcoded and J-beta primers. MiXCR was run by TCRdb on the 5' RACE reads, yielding one entry per CDR3 protein. The table has some 1.5 million distinct CDR3 sequences, roughly two fifths seen once. Material for sequencing was blood. These receptors came from a woman aged 18-30 years in good health.

This clonotype was seen a few times. The J gene is TRBJ2-3, the V gene TRBV29-1; the D is unclear. This CDR3 is 12 amino acids long. Germline assignment: CDR1 SQVTM and CDR2 ANQGSEA. With 3 bases removed from V and 2 bases from J, the gap between germline ends came to 6 bases. As DNA, the CDR3 is TGCAGCGTTGAGGCCATCACAGATACGCAGTATTTT. It yields the protein CSVEAITDTQYF.

This clonotype has a single count. This rearrangement joins TRBV7-9 to TRBJ1-6, with 7 nucleotides matching TRBD1. The CDR3 length is 15 residues. V was clipped by 0 bases and J by 7 bases; unmatched bases: 3. Germline-derived CDR1 and CDR2 are SEHNR and FQNEAQ (reference sequence). The CDR3 region has the DNA TGTGCCAGCAGCTTAGCATGGGACAGCAATTCACCCCTCCACTTT. Its translation: CASSLAWDSNSPLHF.

In nucleotides, the CDR3 is TGTGCCATCAGTGAGGGGGGTCGTCACTATGGCTACACCTTC. It translates to CAISEGGRHYGYTF. This chain connects TRBV10-3 to TRBJ1-2, with a possible D match to TRBD1 (5 bases). With 2 bases removed from V and 3 bases from J, the gap between germline ends came to 10 bases. This CDR3 is built from 14 residues. The germline CDR1 and CDR2 sequences are ENHRY and SYGVKD.

Ten or more counts support this clonotype. The chain combines TRBV5-1 with TRBJ2-3, with D possibly being TRBD1 or TRBD2 (5 bases each). Trimming shortened V by 4 bases and J by 6 bases, and 12 bases separated the two germline ends. CDR1 is SGHRS and CDR2 is YFSETQ in the germline V gene. The CDR3 sequence is 13 residues long. The CDR3 DNA sequence: TGCGCCAGCAGCGGGCTAGCAGGGGATACGCAGTATTTT. Amino acids: CASSGLAGDTQYF.

On this clonotype itself: Compared with germline, one end of the junction differs, possibly owing to a read error. The chain uses TRBV5-5 and TRBJ1-5, with a tentative D call TRBD1 (5 bases). CDR1 and CDR2 from the germline V gene are SGHKS and YYEKEE (reference sequence). This CDR3 has 16 amino acids. The CDR3 nucleotides are TGTGCCTGCAGCTTCGAGGGGAACATTGGGAATCGGCCCCAGCATTTT. Protein: CACSFEGNIGNRPQHF.

This clonotype has a single count. The chain is built from TRBV7-2 and TRBJ1-3; perhaps TRBD1 as D (6 bases). Germline V CDR1 and CDR2: SGHTA, FQGNSA. V dropped 2 bases and J dropped 0 bases, with 11 bases sitting between them. The CDR3 extends over 16 amino acids. Here the CDR3 reads CASSLRTAVSGNTIYF. CDR3 coding DNA: TGTGCCAGCAGCTTACGGACAGCCGTCTCTGGAAACACCATATATTTT.

This chain joins TRBV5-5 and TRBJ2-5, with TRBD2 matching 10 bases. Trimming removed 4 bases from V and 2 bases from J; junction bases left unmatched: 17. Per the germline V gene, CDR1 is SGHKS and CDR2 is YYEKEE (reference sequence). The CDR3 contains 19 residues. CDR3 DNA: TGTGCCAGCAGCCTATGTGTATTCGGACTAGCGGAAAAACAAGAGACCCAGTACTTC. Translation gives CASSLCVFGLAEKQETQYF. Full variable domain (remainder filled in from reference TRBV5-5 and TRBJ2-5): DAGVTQSPTHLIKTRGQQVTLRCSPISGHKSVSWYQQVLGQGPQFIFQYYEKEERGRGNFPDRFSARQFPNYSSELNVNALLLGDSALYLCASSLCVFGLAEKQETQYFGPGTRLLVL.

The rearrangement joins TRBV9 to TRBJ2-7; the D is unclear. The CDR3 is 15 residues long. V lost 0 bases to trimming and J lost 0 bases, with 10 bases between them. Germline loops: CDR1 SGDLS, CDR2 YYNGEE. CDR3 bases: TGTGCCAGCAGCGTAGCCCCCGTCCTCTCCTACGAGCAGTACTTC. Its translation: CASSVAPVLSYEQYF.

This chain links TRBV5-1 with TRBJ2-7, with D tentatively TRBD1 (6 bases). V was shortened by 4 bases and J by 0 bases, with 14 bases between the two germline ends. Germline CDR1 reads SGHRS; CDR2 reads YFSETQ. This CDR3 has 15 amino acids. CDR3 sequence reads: CASSDKTGASYEQYF. The CDR3 DNA sequence: TGCGCCAGCAGCGATAAGACAGGAGCCTCCTACGAGCAGTACTTC.

Here the CDR3 DNA reads TGTGCCAGCAGTTCAGCCGGTAGCAATCAGCCCCAGCATTTT. Translation gives CASSSAGSNQPQHF. The V and J genes are TRBV6-6 and TRBJ1-5, with D unresolved. With 4 bases removed from V and 0 bases from J, the gap between germline ends came to 7 bases. The CDR3 runs to 14 residues. The germline gives CDR1 MNHNY, CDR2 SVGAGI (reference sequence).

Only a few counts were recorded for this clonotype. The V gene is TRBV19, the J gene TRBJ1-2; D is possibly TRBD1 (6 bases). The germline V and J ends were trimmed by 6 bases and 6 bases, with 17 bases remaining between them. In germline, CDR1 is LNHDA, CDR2 SQIVND (reference sequence). CDR3 length equals 14 residues. For the CDR3, the DNA is TGTGCCAGTAGCCCTACCAAAAGGGGGAATGGCTACACCTTC. It is translated as CASSPTKRGNGYTF. Supplemented by reference TRBV19 and TRBJ1-2, the full variable domain reads DGGITQSPKYLFRKEGQNVTLSCEQNLNHDAMYWYRQDPGQGLRLIYYSQIVNDFQKGDIAEGYSVSREKKESFPLTVTSAQKNPTAFYLCASSPTKRGNGYTFGSGTRLTVV.

The chain is built from TRBV20-1 and TRBJ1-2, with a tentative D call TRBD1 (5 bases). The V gene lost 0 bases and the J gene lost 6 bases, with 17 bases spanning the gap. CDR1 and CDR2 (germline): DFQATT, SNEGSKA (reference sequence). This CDR3 region has 15 residues. The CDR3 nucleotides are TGCAGTGCTAGAGATCCACTACGGGGGGTGGATGGCTACACCTTC. Protein sequence: CSARDPLRGVDGYTF.

CDR3 sequence (DNA): TGCGCCAGCAGCCAAGACAGGGGTGCAGATACGCAGTATTTT. It translates to CASSQDRGADTQYF. V is TRBV4-3 and J is TRBJ2-3; D is perhaps TRBD1 (6 bases). From germline, CDR1 is LGHNA and CDR2 YSLEER. Trimming shortened V by 0 bases and J by 4 bases, and 8 bases separated the two germline ends. The CDR3 is made up of 14 amino acids.

Details on this clonotype: It may be a read error: a sequence one base away is much more abundant. The chain combines TRBV29-1 with TRBJ2-6; unclear D gene. The CDR3 has 15 residues. Germline CDR1 SQVTM, CDR2 ANQGSEA. The V gene lost 2 bases and the J gene lost 2 bases, with 10 bases spanning the gap. For the CDR3, the DNA is TGCAGCGTTGAATTCGGCAGCGCTGGGGCCAACGTCCTGACTTTC. It is translated as CSVEFGSAGANVLTF. The full variable domain, completed using reference TRBV29-1 and TRBJ2-6, is SAVISQKPSRDICQRGTSLTIQCQVDSQVTMMFWYRQQPGQSLTLIATANQGSEATYESGFVIDKFPISRPNLTFSTLTVSNMSPEDSSIYLCSVEFGSAGANVLTFGAGSRLTVL.

V usage is TRBV7-2 and J usage is TRBJ1-1; D is uncertain. The V end lost 5 bases, the J end lost 0 bases, and 13 bases lay between the germline ends. Germline CDR1 is SGHTA and CDR2 is FQGNSA. CDR3 length: 15 amino acids. In DNA form, the CDR3 reads TGTGCCAGCAGCCCCTTACAGCTAATGAACACTGAAGCTTTCTTT. Translation gives CASSPLQLMNTEAFF.

This chain uses TRBV4-1 with TRBJ2-5; TRBD2 matches 8 bases. The CDR3 is 17 amino acids. Germline trimming cut 0 bases from V and 7 bases from J; bases unmatched to any gene: 13. CDR1 MGHRA and CDR2 YSYEKL come from the germline V gene. The CDR3 protein is CASSQEPPAGVPVTQYF. For the CDR3, the DNA is TGCGCCAGCAGCCAAGAACCTCCAGCGGGGGTTCCAGTGACCCAGTACTTC.

This clonotype was counted only a few times. The genes are TRBV5-1 and TRBJ2-1, with no clear D. The CDR3 loop spans 14 amino acids. V was clipped by 4 bases and J by 4 bases, with 12 bases between them. Per germline, CDR1 SGHRS and CDR2 YFSETQ. In DNA, the CDR3 is TGCGCCAGCAGCACGGACCTGACTTACAATGAGCAGTTCTTC. This encodes CASSTDLTYNEQFF.

With regard to this clonotype: The CDR3 end shows no conserved phenylalanine or tryptophan, and so a read error is likely. This chain connects TRBV12-3 or TRBV12-4 to TRBJ2-1, with D uncertain. The germline V and J ends were trimmed by 6 bases and 8 bases, with 14 bases remaining between them. The CDR3 runs to 13 residues. CDR3: CASSPLGSDEQFS. CDR3 nucleotides: TGTGCCAGCAGCCCCTTGGGATCCGATGAGCAGTTCTCC.

This chain links TRBV29-1 with TRBJ2-1, with 7 bases identical to TRBD2. Germline assignment: CDR1 SQVTM and CDR2 ANQGSEA. CDR3 length: 14 amino acids. Losses at the gene ends were 2 bases for V and 10 bases for J; bases not matched to a gene: 11. CDR3: CSVETGEGGGEQFF. The CDR3 DNA is TGCAGCGTTGAAACGGGGGAGGGAGGAGGGGAGCAGTTCTTC.

This sequence joins TRBV3-1 and TRBJ2-1; D might be TRBD2 (6 bases). Trimming took off 3 bases at V and 15 bases at J, with 18 bases between the two ends. The V gene's germline CDR1 is LGHDT and CDR2 YNNKEL (reference sequence). The length of the CDR3 is 13 residues. The chain's CDR3 is CASSQVNRGSRFF. CDR3 bases: TGTGCCAGCAGCCAGGTCAACCGGGGGAGTCGGTTCTTC.

In its sample, this clonotype was seen a few times. The genes are TRBV29-1 and TRBJ1-2; no clear D. CDR1 is SQVTM, CDR2 ANQGSEA, per germline. V lost 7 bases and J lost 2, with 14 bases in between. This CDR3 contains 13 residues. CDR3 amino acids: CSARSPDNYGYTF. CDR3 DNA sequence: TGCAGCGCCCGTTCACCAGACAACTATGGCTACACCTTC.

This chain joins TRBV7-2 and TRBJ1-6; possibly TRBD1 for D (6 bases). This CDR3 region has 15 residues. The germline V gene has CDR1 SGHTA and CDR2 FQGNSA. The ends were cut back, 6 bases at V and 5 bases at J, with 14 bases in the middle. CDR3 region: CASSKQGLDNSPLHF. CDR3 DNA: TGTGCCAGCAGTAAACAGGGCCTTGATAATTCACCCCTCCACTTT.

This clonotype has just a few counts. The J gene is TRBJ2-1, the V gene TRBV12-3 or TRBV12-4, with 9 bases identical to TRBD2. V gave up 3 bases and J gave up 4 bases; unmatched junction bases: 7. The CDR3 has 16 residues. The CDR3 nucleotides are TGTGCCAGCAGTTTTGGGGCGGGGGGGCCGTACAATGAGCAGTTCTTC. Its translation: CASSFGAGGPYNEQFF.

This clonotype has more than one count but fewer than ten. CDR3 DNA: TGCGCCAGCAGGGCGGACAGCCAGTTAAACACTGAAGCTTTCTTT. Translating it yields CASRADSQLNTEAFF. The chain uses TRBV4-3 and TRBJ1-1, with TRBD1 as a possible D gene (6 bases). V gave up 6 bases and J gave up 2 bases, with 16 bases separating them. CDR3 length equals 15 residues. The germline CDR1 and CDR2 sequences are LGHNA and YSLEER.

This clonotype came up a few times. The J gene is TRBJ2-3, the V gene TRBV20-1; TRBD2 matches 8 bases. Germline CDR1 DFQATT, CDR2 SNEGSKA (reference sequence). J lost 2 bases, V lost 1 base, and 8 bases had no gene match. The CDR3 totals 16 residues. The CDR3 region has the DNA TGCAGTGCTAGAGTTCAGGAGCGGGGGCACACAGATACGCAGTATTTT. Residues: CSARVQERGHTDTQYF.

On this clonotype itself: One junction end disagrees with the germline gene, perhaps due to a read error. The chain is built from TRBV12-3 or TRBV12-4 and TRBJ2-3, with D possibly matching TRBD1 (5 bases). The CDR3 totals 13 residues. The CDR3 sequence is CASSLVDTGTQYF. CDR3 in DNA: TGTGCCAGCAGTTTAGTGGACACAGGTACGCAGTATTTT.

Written as DNA, the CDR3 is TGTGCCATCAGTGAACCCGGGAATACAGATACGCAGTATTTT. Translation: CAISEPGNTDTQYF. The V call is TRBV10-3, the J call TRBJ2-3, with D possibly TRBD2 on 5 matching bases. Germline V gene data show CDR1 as ENHRY and CDR2 as SYGVKD. The CDR3 is 14 residues long. Trimming left V 3 bases short and J 3 bases short, with 10 bases between.